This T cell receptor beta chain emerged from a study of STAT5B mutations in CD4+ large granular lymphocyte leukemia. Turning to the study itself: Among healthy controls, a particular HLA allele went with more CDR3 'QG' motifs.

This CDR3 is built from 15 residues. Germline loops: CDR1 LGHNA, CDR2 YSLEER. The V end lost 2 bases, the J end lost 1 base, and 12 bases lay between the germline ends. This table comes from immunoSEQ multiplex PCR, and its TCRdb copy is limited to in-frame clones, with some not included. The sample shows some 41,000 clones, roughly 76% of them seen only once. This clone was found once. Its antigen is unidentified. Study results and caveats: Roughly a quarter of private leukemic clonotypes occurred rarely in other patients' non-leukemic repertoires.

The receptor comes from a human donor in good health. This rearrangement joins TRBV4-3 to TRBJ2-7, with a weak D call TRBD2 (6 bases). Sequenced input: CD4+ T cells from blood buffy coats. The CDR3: CASSQILDYSYEQYF. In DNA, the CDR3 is TGCGCCAGCAGCCAAATCCTGGACTATTCCTACGAGCAGTACTTC.